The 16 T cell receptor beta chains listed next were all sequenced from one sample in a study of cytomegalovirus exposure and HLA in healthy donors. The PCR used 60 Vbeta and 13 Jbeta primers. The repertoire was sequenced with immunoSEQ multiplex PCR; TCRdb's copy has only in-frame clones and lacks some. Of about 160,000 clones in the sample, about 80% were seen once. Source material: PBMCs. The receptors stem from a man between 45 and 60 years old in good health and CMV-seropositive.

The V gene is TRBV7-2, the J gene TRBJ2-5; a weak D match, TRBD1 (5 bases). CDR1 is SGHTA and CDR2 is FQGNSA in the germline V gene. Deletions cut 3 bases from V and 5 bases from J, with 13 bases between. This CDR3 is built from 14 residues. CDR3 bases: TGTGCCAGCAGCTTTGGGGCAGGGAAGGAGACCCAGTACTTC. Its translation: CASSFGAGKETQYF.

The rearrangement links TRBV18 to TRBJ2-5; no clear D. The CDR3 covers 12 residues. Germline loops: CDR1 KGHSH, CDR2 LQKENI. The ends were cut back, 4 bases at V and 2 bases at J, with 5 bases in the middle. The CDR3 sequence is CASSLLQETQYF. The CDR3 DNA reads TGTGCCAGCTCACTTCTTCAAGAGACCCAGTACTTC.

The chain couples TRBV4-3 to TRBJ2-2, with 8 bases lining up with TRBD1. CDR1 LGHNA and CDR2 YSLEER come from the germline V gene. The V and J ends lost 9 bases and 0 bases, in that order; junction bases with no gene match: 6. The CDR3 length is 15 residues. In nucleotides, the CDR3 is TGCGCCAGTAGGCCGGGACAGGCGAACACCGGGGAGCTGTTTTTT. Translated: CASRPGQANTGELFF.

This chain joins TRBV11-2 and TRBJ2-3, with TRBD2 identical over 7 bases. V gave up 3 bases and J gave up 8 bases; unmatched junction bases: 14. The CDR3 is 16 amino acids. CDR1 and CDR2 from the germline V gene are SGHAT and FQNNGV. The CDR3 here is CASSLALGGRSSTQYF. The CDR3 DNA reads TGTGCCAGCAGCTTGGCCCTCGGGGGGAGGTCCTCTACGCAGTATTTT.

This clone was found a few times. The CDR3 loop is CASSKRVTGGTSNQPQHF. In DNA form, the CDR3 reads TGTGCCAGTAGTAAGAGGGTGACAGGGGGCACTAGCAATCAGCCCCAGCATTTT. The chain joins TRBV19 to TRBJ1-5; 10 nucleotides align to TRBD1. Per the germline V gene, CDR1 is LNHDA and CDR2 is SQIVND (reference sequence). The ends lost 4 bases at V and 0 bases at J; junction bases unmatched: 9. The CDR3 contains 18 residues.

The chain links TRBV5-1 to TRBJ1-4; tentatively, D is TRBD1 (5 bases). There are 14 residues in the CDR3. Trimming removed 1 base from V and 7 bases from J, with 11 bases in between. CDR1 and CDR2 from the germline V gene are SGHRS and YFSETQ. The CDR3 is CASSLFQGSEKLFF. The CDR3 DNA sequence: TGCGCCAGCAGCTTGTTCCAGGGTTCTGAAAAACTGTTTTTT.

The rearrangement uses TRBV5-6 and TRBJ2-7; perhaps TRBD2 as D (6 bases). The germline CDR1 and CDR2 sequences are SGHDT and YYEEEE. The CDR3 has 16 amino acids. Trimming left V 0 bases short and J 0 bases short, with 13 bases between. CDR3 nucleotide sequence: TGTGCCAGCAGCTTGGCCGCGTTTAGCGGCTCCTACGAGCAGTACTTC. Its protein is CASSLAAFSGSYEQYF.

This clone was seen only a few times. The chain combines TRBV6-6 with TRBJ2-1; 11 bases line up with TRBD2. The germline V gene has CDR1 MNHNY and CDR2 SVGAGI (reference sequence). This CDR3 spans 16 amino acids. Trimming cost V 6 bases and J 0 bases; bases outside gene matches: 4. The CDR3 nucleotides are TGTGCCAGCAGGGGACTAGCGGCTAGCTCCTACAATGAGCAGTTCTTC. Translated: CASRGLAASSYNEQFF.

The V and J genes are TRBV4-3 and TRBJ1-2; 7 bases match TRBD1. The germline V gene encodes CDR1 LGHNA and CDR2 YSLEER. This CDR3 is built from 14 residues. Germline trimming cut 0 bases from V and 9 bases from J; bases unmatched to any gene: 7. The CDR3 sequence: CASSQDGLRGSYTF. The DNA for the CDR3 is TGCGCCAGCAGCCAAGATGGGCTCAGGGGGAGCTACACCTTC.

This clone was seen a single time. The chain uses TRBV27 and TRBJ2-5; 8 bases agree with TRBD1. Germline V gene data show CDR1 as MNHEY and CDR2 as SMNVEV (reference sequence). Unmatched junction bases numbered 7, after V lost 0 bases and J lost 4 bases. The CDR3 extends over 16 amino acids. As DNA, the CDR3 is TGTGCCAGCAGTTTATCGTGGGGAGACAGGGGAGAGACCCAGTACTTC. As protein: CASSLSWGDRGETQYF.

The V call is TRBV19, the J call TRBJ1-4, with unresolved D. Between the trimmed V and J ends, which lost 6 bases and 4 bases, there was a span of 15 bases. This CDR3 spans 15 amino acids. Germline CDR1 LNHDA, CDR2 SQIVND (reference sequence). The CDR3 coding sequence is TGTGCCAGTAGCTACAGCCGATCGGATAATGAAAAACTGTTTTTT. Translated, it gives CASSYSRSDNEKLFF.

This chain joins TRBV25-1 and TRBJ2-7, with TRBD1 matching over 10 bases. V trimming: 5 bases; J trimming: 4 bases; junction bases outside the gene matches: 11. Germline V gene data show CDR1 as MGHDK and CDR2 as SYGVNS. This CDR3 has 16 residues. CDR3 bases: TGTGCCAGCAGTACACCCAGGGGACAGGGGAATTACGAGCAGTACTTC. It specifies CASSTPRGQGNYEQYF.

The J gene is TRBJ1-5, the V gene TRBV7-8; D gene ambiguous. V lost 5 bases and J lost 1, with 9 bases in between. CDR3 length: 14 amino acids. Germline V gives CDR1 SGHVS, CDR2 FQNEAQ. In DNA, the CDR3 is TGTGCCAGCAGCAAGACACGAAGCAATCAGCCCCAGCATTTT. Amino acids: CASSKTRSNQPQHF. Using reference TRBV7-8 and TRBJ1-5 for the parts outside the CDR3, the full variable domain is GAGVSQSPRYKVAKRGQDVALRCDPISGHVSLFWYQQALGQGPEFLTYFQNEAQLDKSGLPSDRFFAERPEGSVSTLKIQRTQQEDSAVYLCASSKTRSNQPQHFGDGTRLSIL.

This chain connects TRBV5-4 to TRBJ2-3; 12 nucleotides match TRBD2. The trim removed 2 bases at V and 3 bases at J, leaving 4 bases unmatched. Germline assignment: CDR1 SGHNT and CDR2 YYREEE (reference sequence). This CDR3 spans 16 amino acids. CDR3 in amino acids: CASSLKLAGGTDTQYF. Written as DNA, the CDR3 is TGTGCCAGCAGCTTAAAACTAGCGGGGGGTACAGATACGCAGTATTTT.

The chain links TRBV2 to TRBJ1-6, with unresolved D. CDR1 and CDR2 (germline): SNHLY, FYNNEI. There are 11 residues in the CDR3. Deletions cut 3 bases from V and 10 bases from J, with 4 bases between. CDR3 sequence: CASSEESPLHF. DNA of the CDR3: TGTGCCAGCAGTGAGGAGTCACCCCTCCACTTT.

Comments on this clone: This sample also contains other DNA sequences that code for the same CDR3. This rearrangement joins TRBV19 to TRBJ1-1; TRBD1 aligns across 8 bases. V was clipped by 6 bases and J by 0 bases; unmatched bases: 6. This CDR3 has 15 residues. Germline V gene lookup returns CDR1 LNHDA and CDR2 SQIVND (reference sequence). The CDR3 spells CASRRTGTMNTEAFF. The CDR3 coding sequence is TGTGCCAGTAGGCGGACAGGGACGATGAACACTGAAGCTTTCTTT.